This TCR beta chain was captured by sequencing in a study of blood T cell repertoires in COVID-19. On the study more broadly: COVID-19 samples collected from the United States, Italy and Spain covered acute and convalescent phases.

Per the original methods: By means of reference gene primer amplification, nucleated cell counts were estimated. Here immunoSEQ multiplex PCR was the method, and the copy in TCRdb shows in-frame clones only, minus some. The DNA gave D and trimming, while V, J and clone size come from that table. The top ten clones hold roughly 1.3% of a sample with 200,000 to 250,000 clones, about 80% of them seen once. V trimming: 5 bases; J trimming: 6 bases; junction bases outside the gene matches: 7. CDR1 and CDR2 from the germline V gene are SGHVS and FNYEAQ. CDR3 length: 15 amino acids. Everyone who took part was roughly 18 to 89 years old, and they came from 20 to 25 US areas. Cohort allocation depended upon clinical history that participants reported.

The sequencing input was PBMCs or T cells enriched from blood (not recorded which). The receptor's source is a woman aged 40 to 49 with acute COVID-19. The rearrangement links TRBV7-6 to TRBJ2-1, with 10 bases aligning to TRBD1. CDR3 protein: CASSIRDRGSNEQFF. In nucleotides, the CDR3 is TGTGCCAGCAGCATCCGGGACAGGGGTTCCAATGAGCAGTTCTTC.